This TCR beta chain appears in the sequencing data of a study of Ad26.COV2.S vaccination and SARS-CoV-2 variants. The data were produced by immunoSEQ multiplex PCR, yet TCRdb's version contains in-frame clones alone and is incomplete. The repertoire holds approximately 420,000 clones, 88% seen once, with 3.6% in the top ten. V shed 1 base and J shed 4 bases, with 7 bases lying between them. Germline V gene sequence: CDR1 LNHDA, CDR2 SQIVND (reference sequence). The CDR3 extends over 13 amino acids. Treatment defined: roughly 18 received Ad26.COV2.S at low or high dose, single or two shots; about 5 received placebo; per-sample allocation not given. All samples were drawn on day 63, counting from the first vaccine or placebo injection.

The chain has TRBV19 and TRBJ2-5, with D perhaps matching TRBD2 (5 bases). Sequencing used peripheral blood, obtained in a trial of Ad26.COV2.S vaccine versus placebo. The clonotype comes from a person aged 18 to 59 who received the Ad26.COV2.S COVID-19 vaccine or a placebo. The chain's CDR3 is CASSIALAETQYF. Here the CDR3 DNA reads TGTGCCAGTAGTATAGCTCTAGCAGAGACCCAGTACTTC.